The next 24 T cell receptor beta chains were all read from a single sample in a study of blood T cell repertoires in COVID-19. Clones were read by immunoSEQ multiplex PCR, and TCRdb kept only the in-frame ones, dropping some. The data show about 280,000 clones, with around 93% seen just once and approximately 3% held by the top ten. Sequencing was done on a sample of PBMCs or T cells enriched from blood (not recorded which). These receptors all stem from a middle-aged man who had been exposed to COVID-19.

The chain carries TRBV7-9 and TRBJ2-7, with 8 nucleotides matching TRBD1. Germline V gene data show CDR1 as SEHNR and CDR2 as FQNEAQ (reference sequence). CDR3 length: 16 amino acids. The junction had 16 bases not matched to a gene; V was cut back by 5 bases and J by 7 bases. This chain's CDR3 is CASSPRFGQGRREQYF. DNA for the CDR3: TGTGCCAGCAGCCCCCGGTTCGGACAGGGACGTCGGGAGCAGTACTTC.

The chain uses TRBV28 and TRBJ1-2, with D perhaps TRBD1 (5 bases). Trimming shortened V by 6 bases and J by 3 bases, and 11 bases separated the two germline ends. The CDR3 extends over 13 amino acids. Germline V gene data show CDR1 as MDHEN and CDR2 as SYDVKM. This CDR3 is CASRNQGYYGYTF. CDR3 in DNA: TGTGCCAGCAGGAACCAGGGATACTATGGCTACACCTTC.

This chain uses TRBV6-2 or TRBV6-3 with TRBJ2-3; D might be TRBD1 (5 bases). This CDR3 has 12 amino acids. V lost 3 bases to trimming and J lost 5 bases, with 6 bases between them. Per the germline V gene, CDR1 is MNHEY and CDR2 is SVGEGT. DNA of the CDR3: TGTGCCAGCAGTTATCAGGGAGATACGCAGTATTTT. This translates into CASSYQGDTQYF.

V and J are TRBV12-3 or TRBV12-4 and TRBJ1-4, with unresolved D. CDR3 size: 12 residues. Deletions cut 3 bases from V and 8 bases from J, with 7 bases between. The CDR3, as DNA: TGTGCCAGCAGTTTCCCCGGGGAAAAACTGTTTTTT. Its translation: CASSFPGEKLFF.

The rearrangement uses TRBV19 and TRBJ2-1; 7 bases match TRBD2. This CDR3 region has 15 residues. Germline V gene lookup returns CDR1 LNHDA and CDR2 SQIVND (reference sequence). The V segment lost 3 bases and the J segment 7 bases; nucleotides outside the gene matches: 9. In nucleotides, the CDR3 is TGTGCCAGTAGTATCTTAGGGGCGGGAGTAAATGAGCAGTTCTTC. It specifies CASSILGAGVNEQFF.

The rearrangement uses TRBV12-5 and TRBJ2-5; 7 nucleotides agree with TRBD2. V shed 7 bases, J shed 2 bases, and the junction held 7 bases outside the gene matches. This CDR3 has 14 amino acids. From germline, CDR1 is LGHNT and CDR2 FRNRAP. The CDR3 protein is CASALGGTQETQYF. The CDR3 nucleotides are TGTGCTAGTGCCCTGGGAGGGACTCAAGAGACCCAGTACTTC.

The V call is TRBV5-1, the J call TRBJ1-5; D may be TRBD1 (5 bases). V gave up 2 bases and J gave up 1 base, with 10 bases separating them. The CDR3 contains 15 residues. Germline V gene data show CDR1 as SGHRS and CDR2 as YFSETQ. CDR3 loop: CASSLGDFSNQPQHF. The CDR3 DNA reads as TGCGCCAGCAGCTTAGGGGATTTCAGCAATCAGCCCCAGCATTTT.

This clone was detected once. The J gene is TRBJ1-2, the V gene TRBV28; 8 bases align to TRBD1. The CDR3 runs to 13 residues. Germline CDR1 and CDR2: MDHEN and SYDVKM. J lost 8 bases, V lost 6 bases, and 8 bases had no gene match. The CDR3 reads CASSEQGGDGYTF. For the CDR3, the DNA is TGTGCCAGCAGCGAACAGGGGGGAGACGGCTACACCTTC.

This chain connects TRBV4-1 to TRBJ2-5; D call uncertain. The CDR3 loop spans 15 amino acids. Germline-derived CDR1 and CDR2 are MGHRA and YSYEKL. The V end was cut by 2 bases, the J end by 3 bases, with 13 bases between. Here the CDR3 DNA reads TGCGCCAGCAGCCAACCCACAGAAAAAAAAGAGACCCAGTACTTC. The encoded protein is CASSQPTEKKETQYF.

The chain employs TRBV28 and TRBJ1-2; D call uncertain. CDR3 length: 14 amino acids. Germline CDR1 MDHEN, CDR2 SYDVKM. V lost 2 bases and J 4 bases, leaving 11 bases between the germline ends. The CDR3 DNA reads TGTGCCAGCAGTTTACTCCGGGTTCTCTATGGCTACACCTTC. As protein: CASSLLRVLYGYTF.

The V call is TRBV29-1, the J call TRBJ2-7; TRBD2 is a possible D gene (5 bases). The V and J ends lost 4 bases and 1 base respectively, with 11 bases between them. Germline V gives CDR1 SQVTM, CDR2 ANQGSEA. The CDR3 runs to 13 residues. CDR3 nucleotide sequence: TGCAGCGTTGGGACTCTACTTTCCTACGAGCAGTACTTC. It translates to CSVGTLLSYEQYF.

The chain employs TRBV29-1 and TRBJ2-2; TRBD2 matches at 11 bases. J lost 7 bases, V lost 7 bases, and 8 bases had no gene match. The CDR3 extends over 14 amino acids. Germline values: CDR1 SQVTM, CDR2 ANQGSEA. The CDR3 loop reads CSARTSGSGGELFF. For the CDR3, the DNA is TGCAGCGCCAGAACTAGCGGGAGTGGCGGGGAGCTGTTTTTT.

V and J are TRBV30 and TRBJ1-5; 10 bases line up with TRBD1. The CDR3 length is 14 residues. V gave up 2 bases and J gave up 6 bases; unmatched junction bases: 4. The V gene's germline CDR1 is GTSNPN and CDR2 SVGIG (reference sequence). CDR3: CAWSLTGGRQPQHF. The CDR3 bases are TGTGCCTGGAGTCTGACAGGGGGCCGTCAGCCCCAGCATTTT. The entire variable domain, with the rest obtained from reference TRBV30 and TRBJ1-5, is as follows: SQTIHQWPATLVQPVGSPLSLECTVEGTSNPNLYWYRQAAGRGLQLLFYSVGIGQISSEVPQNLSASRPQDRQFILSSKKLLLSDSGFYLCAWSLTGGRQPQHFGDGTRLSIL.

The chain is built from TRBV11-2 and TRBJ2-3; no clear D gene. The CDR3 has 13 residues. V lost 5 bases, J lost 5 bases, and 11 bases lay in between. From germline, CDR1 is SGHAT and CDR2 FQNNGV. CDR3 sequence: CASSRPARDTQYF. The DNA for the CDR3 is TGTGCCAGCAGCCGCCCCGCTAGAGATACGCAGTATTTT.

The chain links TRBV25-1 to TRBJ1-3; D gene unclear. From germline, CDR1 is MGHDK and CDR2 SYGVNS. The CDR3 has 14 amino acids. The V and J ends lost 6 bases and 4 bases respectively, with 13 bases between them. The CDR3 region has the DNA TGTGCCAGCAGCCCCTCGGGGTGGGGAAACACCATATATTTT. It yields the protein CASSPSGWGNTIYF.

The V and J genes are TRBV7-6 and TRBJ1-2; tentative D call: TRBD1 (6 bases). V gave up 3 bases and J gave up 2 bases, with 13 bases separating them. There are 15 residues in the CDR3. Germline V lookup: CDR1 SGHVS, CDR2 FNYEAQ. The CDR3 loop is CASSLARGQNYGYTF. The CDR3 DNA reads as TGTGCCAGCAGCTTGGCTAGAGGACAGAACTATGGCTACACCTTC.

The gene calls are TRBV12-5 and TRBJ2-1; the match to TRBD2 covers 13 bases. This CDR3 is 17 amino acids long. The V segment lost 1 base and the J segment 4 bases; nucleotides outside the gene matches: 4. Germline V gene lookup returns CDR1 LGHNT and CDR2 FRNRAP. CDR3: CASGLAGGLAGYNEQFF. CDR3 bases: TGTGCTAGTGGTTTGGCTGGGGGACTAGCGGGATACAATGAGCAGTTCTTC. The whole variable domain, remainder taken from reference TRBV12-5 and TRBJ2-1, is DARVTQTPRHKVTEMGQEVTMRCQPILGHNTVFWYRQTMMQGLELLAYFRNRAPLDDSGMPKDRFSAEMPDATLATLKIQPSEPRDSAVYFCASGLAGGLAGYNEQFFGPGTRLTVL.

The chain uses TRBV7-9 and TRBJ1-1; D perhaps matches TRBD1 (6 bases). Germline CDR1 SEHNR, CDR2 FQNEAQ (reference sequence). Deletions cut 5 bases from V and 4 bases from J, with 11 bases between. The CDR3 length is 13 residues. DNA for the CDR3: TGTGCCAGCAGCGGGGGCCTTGGCACTGAAGCTTTCTTT. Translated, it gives CASSGGLGTEAFF.

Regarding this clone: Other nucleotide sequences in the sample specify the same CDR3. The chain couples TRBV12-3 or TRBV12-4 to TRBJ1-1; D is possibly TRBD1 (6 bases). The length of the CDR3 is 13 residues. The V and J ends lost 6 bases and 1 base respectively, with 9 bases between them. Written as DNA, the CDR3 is TGTGCCAGCAGGCAGACAGGGAACACTGAAGCTTTCTTT. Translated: CASRQTGNTEAFF.

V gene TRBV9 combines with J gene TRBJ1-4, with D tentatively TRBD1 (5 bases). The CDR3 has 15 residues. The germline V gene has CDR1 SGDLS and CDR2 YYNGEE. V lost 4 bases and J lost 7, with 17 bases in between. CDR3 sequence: CASSPTGVSVEKLFF. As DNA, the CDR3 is TGTGCCAGCAGCCCCACAGGAGTTTCGGTTGAAAAACTGTTTTTT.

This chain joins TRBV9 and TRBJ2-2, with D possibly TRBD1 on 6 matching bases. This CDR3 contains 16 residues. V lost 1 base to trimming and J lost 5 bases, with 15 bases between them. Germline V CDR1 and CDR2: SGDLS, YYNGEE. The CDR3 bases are TGTGCCAGCAGCGTAAGCTCAGGGGCGAGAACCGGGGAGCTGTTTTTT. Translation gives CASSVSSGARTGELFF.

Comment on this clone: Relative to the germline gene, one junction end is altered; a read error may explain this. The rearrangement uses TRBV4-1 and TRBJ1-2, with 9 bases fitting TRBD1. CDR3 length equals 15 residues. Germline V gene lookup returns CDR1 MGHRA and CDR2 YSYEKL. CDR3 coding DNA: TGCGCCAGCAGCCAAGATTGGGGGACAGGGTTTACAGATGGGTTC. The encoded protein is CASSQDWGTGFTDGF.

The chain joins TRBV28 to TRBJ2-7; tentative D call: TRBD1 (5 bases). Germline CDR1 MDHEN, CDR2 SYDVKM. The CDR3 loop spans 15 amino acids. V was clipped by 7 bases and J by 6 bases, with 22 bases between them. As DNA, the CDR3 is TGTGCCAGCACCCACGCAGTTCAGGGTTGGGGCGAGCAGTACTTC. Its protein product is CASTHAVQGWGEQYF.

As DNA, the CDR3 is TGTGCCAGCTCACCAACAGGGTCTGGCTACACCTTC. Its translation: CASSPTGSGYTF. This chain uses TRBV18 with TRBJ1-2; D might be TRBD1 (6 bases). The germline CDR1 and CDR2 sequences are KGHSH and LQKENI. The germline V and J ends were trimmed by 2 bases and 7 bases, with 8 bases remaining between them. The CDR3 runs to 12 residues.